This T cell receptor (beta chain) was recovered during a study of cytomegalovirus exposure and HLA in healthy donors. The CDR3 is 14 residues long. Germline values: CDR1 PRHDT, CDR2 FYEKMQ (reference sequence). It was the roughly 130-subject validation cohort, separate from the roughly 700-subject first cohort, to which the donors belonged. Notes on the study in general: High specificity and sensitivity for cytomegalovirus status were reported for the classifier.

Turning to this clone: Its antigen is undetermined. A read error may account for a junction end that differs from germline.

Repertoires were generated with immunoSEQ multiplex PCR, while TCRdb's copy carries only in-frame clones and drops some. The sample includes some 160,000 clones, approximately 93% seen only once; the top ten take 0.6% to 0.8%. The receptor was isolated from a man between 18 and 35 years old in good health and CMV-seronegative. This chain uses TRBV13 with TRBJ2-3; D possibly corresponds to TRBD1 (6 bases). The sequencing sample was made of PBMCs. CDR3 in amino acids: CAGREGGSTDTQYF. For the CDR3, the DNA is TGTGCCGGCAGAGAAGGGGGAAGCACAGATACGCAGTATTTT.